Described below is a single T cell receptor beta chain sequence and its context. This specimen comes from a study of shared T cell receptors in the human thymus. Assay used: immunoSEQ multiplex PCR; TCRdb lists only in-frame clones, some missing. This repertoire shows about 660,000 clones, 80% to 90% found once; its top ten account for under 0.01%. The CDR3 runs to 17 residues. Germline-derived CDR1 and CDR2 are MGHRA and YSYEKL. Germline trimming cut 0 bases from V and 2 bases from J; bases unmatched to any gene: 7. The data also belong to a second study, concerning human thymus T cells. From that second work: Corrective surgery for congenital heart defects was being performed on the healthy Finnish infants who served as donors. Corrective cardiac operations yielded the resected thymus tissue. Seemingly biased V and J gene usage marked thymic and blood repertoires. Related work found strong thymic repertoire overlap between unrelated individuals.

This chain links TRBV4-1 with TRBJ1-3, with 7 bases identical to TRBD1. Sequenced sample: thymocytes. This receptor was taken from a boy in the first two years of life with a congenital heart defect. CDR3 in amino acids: CASSQEPTGAAGNTIYF. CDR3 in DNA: TGCGCCAGCAGCCAAGAACCTACAGGGGCGGCTGGAAACACCATATATTTT.